This T cell receptor (beta chain) was found in a study of Ad26.COV2.S vaccination and SARS-CoV-2 variants. TCRdb keeps only in-frame clones here, not all; method: immunoSEQ multiplex PCR. The sample consists of 350,000 to 450,000 clones, 92% of them appearing once. This CDR3 comprises 18 residues. Germline CDR1 reads SGDLS; CDR2 reads YYNGEE. The J segment lost 0 bases and the V segment lost 3 bases, leaving 13 bases of the junction unmatched. Study findings and constraints: People who got the vaccine had more spike-specific TCR breadth than people who got placebo. Measures of TCR breadth and depth may have fallen short of total T cell responses.

With respect to this clone: The antigen is unknown.

The TCR was taken from a human donor who had recovered from COVID-19. The chain employs TRBV9 and TRBJ1-2, with TRBD1 matching over 8 bases. This specimen was peripheral blood, taken after recovery from COVID-19. In DNA form, the CDR3 reads TGTGCCAGCAGCGCCTCCGTTGACAGGGGACAAACTAACTATGGCTACACCTTC. Its translation is CASSASVDRGQTNYGYTF. Combining the CDR3 with reference TRBV9 and TRBJ1-2 gives the whole variable domain DSGVTQTPKHLITATGQRVTLRCSPRSGDLSVYWYQQSLDQGLQFLIQYYNGEERAKGNILERFSAQQFPDLHSELNLSSLELGDSALYFCASSASVDRGQTNYGYTFGSGTRLTVV.